This T cell receptor beta chain was recovered during a study of control samples from healthy donors and cancer patients. Data came from immunoSEQ multiplex PCR; TCRdb stores just in-frame clones and leaves some out. The sample contains approximately 92,000 clones, just over 90% of which appear only once. V was cut by 5 bases and J by 0 bases, with 21 bases left in between. Germline values: CDR1 MNHEY, CDR2 SMNVEV (reference sequence). The CDR3 covers 18 residues. The V and J genes are TRBV27 and TRBJ2-3; weak D call: TRBD2 (6 bases). Sequenced sample: blood. The TCR comes from a woman aged 25-40 years in good health. The CDR3 region is CASSPLVVLADSTDTQYF. CDR3 in DNA: TGTGCCAGCAGTCCCCTAGTCGTACTAGCCGACAGCACAGATACGCAGTATTTT.